Here is one T cell receptor beta chain with its context. Its antigen is still unknown. This record belongs to a study of cytomegalovirus exposure and HLA in healthy donors. Study-wide results and caveats: Sequencing likely caused a cluster of highly shared sequence variants.

The PCR used 60 Vbeta and 13 Jbeta primers. Profiling relied on immunoSEQ multiplex PCR, and the TCRdb table lists in-frame clones only, not all of them. The sample carries some 120,000 clones, around 70% recorded once. Germline CDR1 MNHNY, CDR2 SVGAGI (reference sequence). The ends lost 0 bases at V and 5 bases at J; junction bases unmatched: 2. The CDR3 has 15 amino acids. Source material: PBMCs. V and J are TRBV6-6 and TRBJ1-5; TRBD1 matches 9 bases. The receptor was derived from a man between 25 and 39 years old in good health and CMV-seropositive. CDR3 region: CASSYSGQGDQPQHF. DNA for the CDR3: TGTGCCAGCAGTTACTCGGGACAGGGTGATCAGCCCCAGCATTTT.